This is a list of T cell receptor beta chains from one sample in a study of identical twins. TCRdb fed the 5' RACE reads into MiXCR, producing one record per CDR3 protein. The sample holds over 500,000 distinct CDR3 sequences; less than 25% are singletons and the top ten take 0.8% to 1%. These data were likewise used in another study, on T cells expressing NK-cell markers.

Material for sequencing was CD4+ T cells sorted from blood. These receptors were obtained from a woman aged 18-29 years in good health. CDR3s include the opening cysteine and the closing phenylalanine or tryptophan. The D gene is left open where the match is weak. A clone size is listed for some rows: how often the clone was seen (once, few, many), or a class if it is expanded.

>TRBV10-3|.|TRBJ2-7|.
CAAMDSGRGLYEQYF
TGTGCCGCCATGGACTCTGGCCGGGGGCTCTACGAGCAGTACTTC
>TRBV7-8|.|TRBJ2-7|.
CASSLGYAYEQYF
TGTGCCAGCAGCTTAGGGTACGCCTACGAGCAGTACTTC
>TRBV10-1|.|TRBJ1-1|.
CASSERTDFTEAFF
TGCGCCAGCAGTGAGCGGACAGACTTCACTGAAGCTTTCTTT
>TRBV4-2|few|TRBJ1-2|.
CASGARYGYTF
TGTGCCAGCGGGGCGCGCTATGGCTACACCTTC
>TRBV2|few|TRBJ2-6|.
CASRGLGHLSSGANVLTF
TGTGCCAGCAGGGGGCTGGGACACCTTAGCTCTGGGGCCAACGTCCTGACTTTC
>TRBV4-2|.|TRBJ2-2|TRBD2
CASSQVLLAGGRGTGELFF
TGTGCCAGCAGCCAAGTATTACTAGCGGGGGGGCGGGGCACCGGGGAGCTGTTTTTT
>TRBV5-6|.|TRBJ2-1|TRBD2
CASSLAGRVYNEQFF
TGTGCCAGCAGCTTGGCCGGGAGGGTCTACAATGAGCAGTTCTTC
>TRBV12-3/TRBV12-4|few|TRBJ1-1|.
CASSLGNLVGAFF
TGTGCCAGCAGTTTAGGGAATTTAGTAGGAGCTTTCTTT
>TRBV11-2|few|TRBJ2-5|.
CASSSEGGETQYF
TGTGCCAGCAGCTCCGAGGGCGGTGAGACCCAGTACTTC
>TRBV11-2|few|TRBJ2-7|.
CASGPGTPYEQYF
TGTGCCTCTGGCCCGGGCACCCCCTACGAGCAGTACTTC
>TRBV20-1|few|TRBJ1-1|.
CSAIGGRGSEAFF
TGCAGTGCTATTGGGGGCAGGGGAAGTGAAGCTTTCTTT
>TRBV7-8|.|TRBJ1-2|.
CAMSPGTSYGYTF
TGTGCCATGAGCCCTGGGACAAGCTATGGCTACACCTTC
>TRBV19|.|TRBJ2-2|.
CASSSTDTGELFF
TGTGCCAGTAGTTCTACAGACACCGGGGAGCTGTTTTTT
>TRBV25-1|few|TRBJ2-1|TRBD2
CASSELGTSGLSSYNEQFF
TGTGCCAGCAGTGAATTGGGGACTAGCGGGTTGAGCTCCTACAATGAGCAGTTCTTC
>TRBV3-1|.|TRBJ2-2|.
CASSIRERAGELFF
TGTGCCAGCAGTATAAGGGAGAGGGCCGGGGAGCTGTTTTTT
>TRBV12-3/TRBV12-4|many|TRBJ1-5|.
CASRDGYSNQPQHF
TGTGCCAGCAGGGACGGATATAGCAATCAGCCCCAGCATTTT
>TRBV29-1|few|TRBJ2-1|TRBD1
CSVFGQGSSYNEQFF
TGCAGCGTCTTTGGACAGGGGAGCTCCTACAATGAGCAGTTCTTC
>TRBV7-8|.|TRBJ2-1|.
CASSTRGAFSYNEQFF
TGTGCCAGCAGCACCAGGGGGGCCTTTTCCTACAATGAGCAGTTCTTC
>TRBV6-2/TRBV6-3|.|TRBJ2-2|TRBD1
CASRATGRNTGELFF
TGTGCCAGCAGAGCGACAGGGCGGAACACCGGGGAGCTGTTTTTT
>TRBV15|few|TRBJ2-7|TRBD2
CATSRDAAGAYEQYF
TGTGCCACCAGCAGAGATGCGGCGGGGGCCTACGAGCAGTACTTC
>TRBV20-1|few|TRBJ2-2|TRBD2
CSAPTSSGELFF
TGCAGTGCTCCGACTAGCTCCGGGGAGCTGTTTTTT
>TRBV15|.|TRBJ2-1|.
CATSRRRRDTYNEQFF
TGTGCCACCAGCAGACGAAGGCGGGACACCTACAATGAGCAGTTCTTC
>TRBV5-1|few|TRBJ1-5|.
CASSLGDGNQPQHF
TGCGCCAGCAGCTTGGGAGATGGCAATCAGCCCCAGCATTTT
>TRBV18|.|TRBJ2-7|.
CASSPLDGYEQYF
TGTGCCAGCTCACCCTTGGACGGATACGAGCAGTACTTC
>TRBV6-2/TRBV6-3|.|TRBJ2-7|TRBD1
CASNPLRAGGAQYRPYEQYF
TGTGCCAGCAACCCCCTCCGCGCAGGGGGCGCCCAGTATCGTCCCTACGAGCAGTACTTC
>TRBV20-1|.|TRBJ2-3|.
CSAEPLHTQYF
TGCAGTGCAGAACCACTTCATACGCAGTATTTT
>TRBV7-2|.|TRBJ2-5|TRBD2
CASSLSSGVQETQYF
TGTGCCAGCAGCTTGTCTAGCGGTGTCCAAGAGACCCAGTACTTC